This TCR beta chain was recovered during a study of cytomegalovirus exposure and HLA in healthy donors. Broader study findings: Cytomegalovirus-associated TCR beta chains were listed, numbering 150 to 200.

PCR involved 60 Vbeta and 13 Jbeta primers. Sequencing used immunoSEQ multiplex PCR; TCRdb keeps in-frame clones, though not all of them. The data show roughly 130,000 clones, 75% to 85% seen once. Germline V gene sequence: CDR1 LNHNV, CDR2 YYDKDF (reference sequence). Trimming at V came to 5 bases and at J to 1 base, leaving 8 bases not matched to a gene. The CDR3 extends over 16 amino acids. As concerns this clone: The target antigen is unknown.

The V call is TRBV15, the J call TRBJ2-7; TRBD2 aligns across 10 bases. The sequenced material came from PBMCs. This receptor was taken from a male donor in good health and CMV-seronegative. Here the CDR3 reads CATSRGLTSGSYEQYF. CDR3 nucleotides: TGTGCCACCAGCCGCGGATTGACTAGCGGGTCCTACGAGCAGTACTTC.